The 29 T cell receptor beta chains below all came from one sample that was sequenced in a study of T-cell reconstitution after alpha-beta-depleted transplantation in children. TCRbeta library construction was performed incorporating unique molecular identifiers. TCRdb recomputed calls from the PCR reads with MiXCR, one row per CDR3 protein. This table has 200,000 to 250,000 distinct CDR3 sequences, 8% to 10% appearing once. The sample in question was PBMCs from the stem cell graft donor, obtained from the stem cell graft. All receptors derive from a human donor who donated a stem cell graft to a child with acute lymphoblastic leukemia.

This clonotype was observed many times. The chain is built from TRBV20-1 and TRBJ2-1; 10 bases fit TRBD2. V dropped 4 bases and J dropped 1; count of bases not matched to a gene: 4. CDR1 and CDR2 from the germline V gene are DFQATT and SNEGSKA (reference sequence). The length of the CDR3 is 15 residues. CDR3 nucleotides: TGCAGTGCTATCCCGACTAGCGGGTCCTACAATGAGCAGTTCTTC. As protein: CSAIPTSGSYNEQFF.

This clonotype was detected only a few times. V and J are TRBV5-1 and TRBJ2-5; D uncertain. From germline, CDR1 is SGHRS and CDR2 YFSETQ. The CDR3 extends over 12 amino acids. V was pared by 7 bases and J by 2 bases, with 9 bases between. In DNA, the CDR3 is TGCGCCAGCGGGCAGAATCAAGAGACCCAGTACTTC. Translation: CASGQNQETQYF.

This chain connects TRBV25-1 to TRBJ2-7; no clear D gene. The V gene's germline CDR1 is MGHDK and CDR2 SYGVNS. The CDR3 has 14 residues. The V gene lost 3 bases and the J gene lost 6 bases, with 15 bases spanning the gap. The CDR3 nucleotides read TGTGCCAGCAGTGATAGATCCATCGTCGGCGAGCAGTACTTC. Translating gives CASSDRSIVGEQYF.

This clonotype was seen at least ten times. V is TRBV6-4 and J is TRBJ2-3, with 12 positions matching TRBD1. J was trimmed by 6 bases and V by 3 bases; bases with no gene match: 1. The CDR3 spans 14 residues. CDR1 is MRHNA, CDR2 SNTAGT, per germline. The CDR3 loop reads CASSEGTGGDTQYF. The CDR3 region has the DNA TGTGCCAGCAGTGAGGGGACAGGGGGCGATACGCAGTATTTT.

V usage is TRBV7-2 and J usage is TRBJ2-7; weak D call: TRBD2 (5 bases). This CDR3 region has 16 residues. The ends were cut back, 1 base at V and 3 bases at J, with 16 bases in the middle. CDR1 and CDR2 from the germline V gene are SGHTA and FQGNSA. This CDR3 reads CASSLEAGRTGYEQYF. The CDR3 DNA reads TGTGCCAGCAGCTTAGAGGCGGGTCGTACCGGCTACGAGCAGTACTTC.

The CDR3 loop is CASSLGAGSYNEQFF. DNA for the CDR3: TGTGCCAGCAGCTTAGGAGCGGGGTCCTACAATGAGCAGTTCTTC. The chain couples TRBV11-2 to TRBJ2-1; TRBD2 agrees at 7 bases. The ends lost 1 base at V and 1 base at J; junction bases unmatched: 1. The germline CDR1 and CDR2 sequences are SGHAT and FQNNGV. CDR3 length equals 15 residues.

This clonotype was counted many times. The chain employs TRBV5-1 and TRBJ2-2; the D is unclear. Germline CDR1 is SGHRS and CDR2 is YFSETQ. The ends were cut back, 1 base at V and 6 bases at J, with 10 bases in the middle. This CDR3 is 14 amino acids long. The CDR3 protein is CASSLPQIAGELFF. The CDR3 DNA reads as TGCGCCAGCAGCTTGCCACAGATAGCCGGGGAGCTGTTTTTT.

This clonotype was picked up a small number of times. J is TRBJ2-1 and V is TRBV27; TRBD2 matches 10 bases. V trimming: 4 bases; J trimming: 3 bases; junction bases outside the gene matches: 12. Germline lookup yields CDR1 MNHEY and CDR2 SMNVEV (reference sequence). The CDR3 runs 18 residues. Here the CDR3 reads CASSSGLAGALIYNEQFF. CDR3 nucleotide sequence: TGTGCCAGCAGTTCGGGGCTAGCGGGGGCCCTAATCTACAATGAGCAGTTCTTC.

There are many counts of this clonotype. This chain connects TRBV5-1 to TRBJ2-5; 10 bases map to TRBD2. The CDR3 consists of 17 residues. V trimming: 0 bases; J trimming: 5 bases; junction bases outside the gene matches: 10. The V gene's germline CDR1 is SGHRS and CDR2 YFSETQ. CDR3 protein: CASSLDILLAGAETQYF. In DNA, the CDR3 is TGCGCCAGCAGCTTGGATATATTGCTAGCGGGGGCGGAGACCCAGTACTTC.

This clonotype came up many times. V usage is TRBV10-3 and J usage is TRBJ2-7, with D perhaps assigned TRBD1 or TRBD2 (5 bases each). V was trimmed by 2 bases and J by 7 bases, leaving 9 bases between them. Looked up from germline, CDR1 is ENHRY and CDR2 is SYGVKD. CDR3 length: 12 amino acids. This CDR3 is CAISERGGEQYF. The CDR3 region has the DNA TGTGCCATCAGTGAGAGGGGCGGGGAGCAGTACTTC.

The sample holds a few counts of this clonotype. The chain combines TRBV7-7 with TRBJ2-3; D is undetermined. The germline V gene has CDR1 SSHAT and CDR2 FNYEAQ (reference sequence). The CDR3 runs to 14 residues. V lost 1 base and J lost 2, with 7 bases in between. The CDR3: CASSLDGYTDTQYF. In DNA form, the CDR3 reads TGTGCCAGCAGCTTAGATGGTTACACAGATACGCAGTATTTT. The complete variable domain, with remaining parts taken from reference TRBV7-7 and TRBJ2-3, reads GAGVSQSPRYKVTKRGQDVTLRCDPISSHATLYWYQQALGQGPEFLTYFNYEAQPDKSGLPSDRFSAERPEGSISTLTIQRTEQRDSAMYRCASSLDGYTDTQYFGPGTRLTVL.

The chain joins TRBV21-1 to TRBJ1-5; TRBD1 is the table's D call, not checked against the DNA. TRBV21-1 is deemed a pseudogene. The CDR3 extends over 14 amino acids. The CDR3 here is CARPQGLLNQPQHF. Here the CDR3 DNA reads TGTGCCAGACCCCAGGGTCTGCTCAATCAGCCCCAGCATTTT.

This clonotype was detected only a few times. The CDR3 nucleotides are TGTGCCAGCAGCTTAGCCCCTGGCGGATTCGAGCAGTTCTTC. Translating gives CASSLAPGGFEQFF. The chain combines TRBV7-6 with TRBJ2-1, with D hard to call. The CDR3 has 14 residues. V was cut by 0 bases and J by 10 bases, with 13 bases left in between. Germline CDR1 SGHVS, CDR2 FNYEAQ.

There are many counts of this clonotype. V usage is TRBV6-5 and J usage is TRBJ1-4; 9 bases fit TRBD1. The junction had 2 bases not matched to a gene; V was cut back by 2 bases and J by 4 bases. The germline gives CDR1 MNHEY, CDR2 SVGAGI. The CDR3 consists of 15 residues. CDR3 nucleotides: TGTGCCAGCAGTTACATGGGACAGGGTAATGAAAAACTGTTTTTT. Translated, it gives CASSYMGQGNEKLFF.

The chain has TRBV11-2 and TRBJ2-7; 7 bases are a match to TRBD1. J gave up 3 bases and V 5 bases, and 7 bases lay outside the gene matches. The CDR3 length is 14 residues. Per germline, CDR1 SGHAT and CDR2 FQNNGV. The DNA for the CDR3 is TGTGCCAGCAGCCAGAGACAGGGTCTCTACGAGCAGTACTTC. This gives the protein CASSQRQGLYEQYF.

In this sample, this clonotype turned up a few times. The V and J genes are TRBV4-3 and TRBJ2-7; D uncertain. The CDR3 has 13 amino acids. CDR1 and CDR2 (germline): LGHNA, YSLEER. V was pared by 0 bases and J by 6 bases, with 9 bases between. CDR3 sequence: CASSQEGWGEQYF. In DNA, the CDR3 is TGCGCCAGCAGCCAAGAGGGTTGGGGCGAGCAGTACTTC.

This clonotype was observed a handful of times. This chain links TRBV10-2 with TRBJ1-3; D gene unclear. Deletions cut 1 base from V and 11 bases from J, with 9 bases between. Germline values: CDR1 WSHSY, CDR2 SAAADI. This CDR3 spans 12 amino acids. CDR3 sequence: CASSEWSEPIYF. The CDR3 DNA is TGCGCCAGCAGTGAGTGGTCAGAGCCCATATATTTT.

This rearrangement joins TRBV6-1 to TRBJ1-1, with D perhaps matching TRBD1 (6 bases). The CDR3 runs 13 residues. V lost 11 bases and J lost 4, with 17 bases in between. CDR1 is MNHNS and CDR2 is SASEGT in the germline V gene. The CDR3 here is CASIGGVITEAFF. In nucleotides, the CDR3 is TGTGCCTCAATAGGGGGGGTTATCACTGAAGCTTTCTTT.

The gene calls are TRBV5-1 and TRBJ2-5; D is ambiguous. CDR1 is SGHRS, CDR2 YFSETQ, per germline. Trimming left V 0 bases short and J 5 bases short, with 11 bases between. The CDR3 runs to 14 residues. The CDR3 sequence is CASSLEGVRETQYF. The DNA of the CDR3 is TGCGCCAGCAGCTTGGAAGGTGTGAGGGAGACCCAGTACTTC.

The table lists this clonotype with many counts. J is TRBJ2-5 and V is TRBV20-1; 8 bases agree with TRBD1. Trimming at V came to 0 bases and at J to 5 bases, leaving 5 bases not matched to a gene. The CDR3 has 14 residues. The V gene's germline CDR1 is DFQATT and CDR2 SNEGSKA (reference sequence). The chain's CDR3 is CSARDLQGAETQYF. CDR3 nucleotide sequence: TGCAGTGCTAGAGATTTGCAGGGGGCTGAGACCCAGTACTTC.

The table lists this clonotype with a few counts. The chain recombines TRBV12-3 or TRBV12-4 with TRBJ2-1; either TRBD1 or TRBD2 may fit D (6 bases each). Between the trimmed V and J ends, which lost 7 bases and 0 bases, there was a span of 19 bases. This CDR3 has 17 amino acids. The CDR3 coding sequence is TGTGCCAGCACGTGGTTCTCGGGGGCCAGCTCCTACAATGAGCAGTTCTTC. Residues: CASTWFSGASSYNEQFF.

This clonotype was recorded a few times. V gene TRBV10-3 combines with J gene TRBJ1-5; D unclear. There are 15 residues in the CDR3. Germline V gene sequence: CDR1 ENHRY, CDR2 SYGVKD. The V end lost 4 bases, the J end lost 4 bases, and 14 bases lay between the germline ends. The CDR3 bases are TGTGCCATCAGTGGGTCCGACGCTCAAAATCAGCCCCAGCATTTT. This encodes CAISGSDAQNQPQHF.

This clonotype appeared a few times. The chain couples TRBV3-1 to TRBJ1-2; unclear D gene. The V gene's germline CDR1 is LGHDT and CDR2 YNNKEL (reference sequence). V lost 3 bases and J lost 0, with 11 bases in between. CDR3 length: 15 amino acids. The CDR3 reads CASSQRAVANYGYTF. CDR3 nucleotide sequence: TGTGCCAGCAGCCAGAGAGCGGTCGCTAACTATGGCTACACCTTC.

This clonotype has ten or more counts. The rearrangement links TRBV7-8 to TRBJ2-3, with 7 bases that match TRBD1. Germline V lookup: CDR1 SGHVS, CDR2 FQNEAQ. Trimming took 1 base from V and 0 from J; bases not matched to a gene: 7. The CDR3 is 17 residues long. In DNA form, the CDR3 reads TGTGCCAGCAGCTTAGTCAGGACAGGAGCTAGCACAGATACGCAGTATTTT. It is translated as CASSLVRTGASTDTQYF.

This clonotype was recorded a few times. This chain joins TRBV20-1 and TRBJ2-5; D gene unclear. The V gene lost 5 bases and the J gene lost 1 base, with 8 bases spanning the gap. Germline assignment: CDR1 DFQATT and CDR2 SNEGSKA (reference sequence). This CDR3 is 12 amino acids long. CDR3 in DNA: TGCAGTGCTGTTCCGTTCCAAGAGACCCAGTACTTC. This gives the protein CSAVPFQETQYF.

The genes are TRBV12-3 or TRBV12-4 and TRBJ2-5, with D perhaps TRBD1 or TRBD2 (5 bases each). Trimming removed 7 bases at V and 5 bases at J, with 14 bases between. The CDR3 is 13 residues long. This CDR3 is CASIPEGWETQYF. In DNA, the CDR3 is TGTGCCAGCATCCCAGAGGGGTGGGAGACCCAGTACTTC.

This clonotype was seen a handful of times. The chain carries TRBV27 and TRBJ2-7; D is unclear. Trimming stripped 5 bases from V and 1 base from J, with 12 bases between. The CDR3 is made up of 14 amino acids. Germline V gene data show CDR1 as MNHEY and CDR2 as SMNVEV (reference sequence). The CDR3 nucleotides are TGTGCCAGCAGTCCTAAAAGGGTATCCTACGAGCAGTACTTC. Its protein product is CASSPKRVSYEQYF.

This clonotype was seen a few times. This chain uses TRBV20-1 with TRBJ1-1; a weak D match, TRBD1 (5 bases). Per the germline V gene, CDR1 is DFQATT and CDR2 is SNEGSKA (reference sequence). CDR3 length: 11 residues. Trimming removed 2 bases at V and 5 bases at J, with 6 bases between. The CDR3 bases are TGCAGTGCTAGACAGGGAACTGAAGCTTTCTTT. This encodes CSARQGTEAFF.

This chain links TRBV7-8 with TRBJ2-2; D possibly corresponds to TRBD1 (5 bases). Trimming left V 9 bases short and J 4 bases short, with 12 bases between. Germline V gene sequence: CDR1 SGHVS, CDR2 FQNEAQ. There are 13 residues in the CDR3. Written as DNA, the CDR3 is TGTGCCAGGAGCCCCAGGGTCACCGGGGAGCTGTTTTTT. This encodes CARSPRVTGELFF. The full variable domain, in which reference TRBV7-8 and TRBJ2-2 provide the parts outside the CDR3, is GAGVSQSPRYKVAKRGQDVALRCDPISGHVSLFWYQQALGQGPEFLTYFQNEAQLDKSGLPSDRFFAERPEGSVSTLKIQRTQQEDSAVYLCARSPRVTGELFFGEGSRLTVL.